This T cell receptor (beta chain) was recovered during a study of T cells in localized non-small cell lung cancer. The study, taken as a whole, reports: Only one tumor region went through sequencing, so heterogeneity may still be there. Among the top 100 tumor clones, a median around 62 appeared in adjacent lung. Higher blood T cell density went with longer overall survival.

TCRdb's copy holds only in-frame clones and misses some; the assay was immunoSEQ multiplex PCR. Of about 9,200 clones in the sample, 85% to 90% were seen once. For this clone: Its specificity is not known. The germline gene is not matched at one end of the junction; a read error may be the cause.

Germline-derived CDR1 and CDR2 are MGHRA and YSYEKL. This CDR3 contains 15 residues. V gene TRBV4-1 combines with J gene TRBJ1-5, with TRBD1 matching 9 bases. Sequences were derived from peripheral blood, sampled before any cancer treatment. The sequence came from a female donor over 55 with stage II squamous cell lung carcinoma. Here the CDR3 DNA reads TGCGCCAACAGCCACCTCAGACAGGGGGATCAGCCCCAGCATTTT. Amino acid sequence: CANSHLRQGDQPQHF.